This T cell receptor (beta chain) was recorded in a study of CD8+ T cells in alopecia areata. The authors extracted RNA and reverse transcribed it into cDNA as the sequencing template. The assay was immunoSEQ multiplex PCR, and TCRdb's table has in-frame clones only and misses some. The sample includes roughly 100,000 clones, about 64% of them seen just once. Study outcomes and limitations: Scalp and blood samples kept many expanded lesional clones throughout tofacitinib. Researchers reported that TCR sharing among patients proved less clear than in mice, possibly HLA-linked. Scalp sample sequencing also detects resident alphabeta T cells of normal skin.

Regarding treatment: oral pan-JAK inhibitor, 5-10 mg twice daily. PBMCs provided sorted CD4+ and CD8+ T cells. A few counts support this clone. What it binds is not known. This TCR was sampled from a human donor with alopecia areata. The sample consisted of CD8+ T cells sorted from blood, taken at week 4, from a patient treated with tofacitinib.

The CDR3 protein is CASSYGVNGLESEQYF. The CDR3 coding sequence is TGCGCCAGCAGCTACGGGGTCAACGGGCTGGAGAGTGAGCAGTACTTC. V usage is TRBV5-1 and J usage is TRBJ2-7; D might be TRBD2 (5 bases). The CDR3 runs to 16 residues. From germline, CDR1 is SGHRS and CDR2 YFSETQ. V was shortened by 3 bases and J by 7 bases, with 23 bases between the two germline ends.